This T cell receptor (beta chain) was recovered during a study of beta chain features in type 1 diabetes. Study-wide results and caveats: In all four CD4+ subsets, TCRB CDR3 length was significantly, moderately reduced in type 1 diabetes.

The authors reverse transcribed all of the isolated RNA, so sequencing captured expressed TCRB transcripts. The repertoire was sequenced with immunoSEQ multiplex PCR; TCRdb's copy has only in-frame clones and lacks some. The data show under 900,000 clones, roughly a sixth seen once. As regards this clone: Antigen: not known.

The ends were cut back, 5 bases at V and 4 bases at J, with 19 bases in the middle. CDR1 is SGHNT and CDR2 is YYREEE in the germline V gene (reference sequence). The CDR3 length is 16 residues. Sequencing input: naive CD4+ T cells from blood. This chain links TRBV5-4 with TRBJ2-1; D is possibly TRBD2 (5 bases). This TCR came from a woman under 30 in good health. The CDR3 region is CASRPSSHRSYNEQFF. The CDR3 nucleotides are TGTGCCAGCAGACCATCTAGCCACAGATCATACAATGAGCAGTTCTTC.